Listed here are 10 T cell receptor beta chains from one sample, sequenced in a study of T cells after yellow fever vaccination (dated by TCRdb to 2018 to 2020). According to the study, the label for this sample's treatment or condition signals: live attenuated yellow fever vaccine strain. Libraries were made using 5' RACE. The sequencing machine was an Illumina NovaSeq 6000. TCRdb reworked the public reads: Q25 trimming with fastp, MiXCR clone assembly, productive beta chains retained. Here each entry gathers all rows of one CDR3 protein and keeps the most common genes and DNA. In all, the sample holds approximately 260,000 distinct CDR3 sequences, and around 5.3% of those were seen once. The top ten hold roughly 3.3% of the sample. The sample in question was CD4+ T cells sorted from PBMCs, obtained on the day of the yellow fever booster vaccination. The receptors stem from a man between 18 and 35 years old who received the YFV17D yellow fever vaccine.

This clonotype was recorded at least ten times. This sequence joins TRBV29-1 and TRBJ1-2; the D gene is possibly TRBD1 (5 bases). V was trimmed by 4 bases and J by 5 bases, leaving 8 bases between them. The germline gives CDR1 SQVTM, CDR2 ANQGSEA. The CDR3 loop spans 11 amino acids. CDR3 residues: CSVGQGYGYTF. The CDR3 DNA sequence: TGCAGCGTTGGCCAGGGATATGGCTACACCTTC.

In its sample, this clonotype was seen a few times. V usage is TRBV18 and J usage is TRBJ1-2, with D tentatively TRBD1 (5 bases). The CDR3 runs 14 residues. Trimming left V 3 bases short and J 2 bases short, with 10 bases between. Germline loops: CDR1 KGHSH, CDR2 LQKENI. The CDR3 region is CASSPDMSNYGYTF. DNA of the CDR3: TGTGCCAGCTCACCGGACATGTCCAACTATGGCTACACCTTC.

This chain connects TRBV7-2 to TRBJ2-7, with D perhaps TRBD2 (5 bases). V lost 4 bases and J 3 bases, leaving 10 bases between the germline ends. The CDR3 loop spans 13 amino acids. In germline, CDR1 is SGHTA, CDR2 FQGNSA. The CDR3 bases are TGTGCCAGCAGCTCCCACGGGGTCTACGAGCAGTACTTC. Encoded protein: CASSSHGVYEQYF.

Concerning this clonotype: A much more abundant neighbour one base away suggests this may be a read error. The rearrangement uses TRBV7-9 and TRBJ1-1, with a tentative D call TRBD1 (6 bases). The CDR3 runs 14 residues. V lost 4 bases, J lost 3 bases, and 12 bases lay in between. CDR1 is SEHNR and CDR2 is FQNEAQ in the germline V gene (reference sequence). CDR3 nucleotide sequence: TGTGCCAGCAGCTCCTGGGACACGTACACTGAAGCTTTCTTT. Translating it yields CASSSWDTYTEAFF. The whole variable domain, filled in from reference TRBV7-9 and TRBJ1-1, reads DTGVSQNPRHKITKRGQNVTFRCDPISEHNRLYWYRQTLGQGPEFLTYFQNEAQLEKSRLLSDRFSAERPKGSFSTLEIQRTEQGDSAMYLCASSSWDTYTEAFFGQGTRLTVV.

Many counts were recorded for this clonotype. The CDR3 sequence is CASSLAAGQETQYF. The DNA for the CDR3 is TGCGCCAGCAGCTTGGCGGCAGGCCAAGAGACCCAGTACTTC. The chain couples TRBV5-1 to TRBJ2-5; D is undetermined. The V end was cut by 0 bases, the J end by 1 base, with 7 bases between. CDR1 is SGHRS and CDR2 is YFSETQ in the germline V gene. The CDR3 is 14 amino acids.

This clonotype has at least ten counts. V gene TRBV6-2 or TRBV6-3 combines with J gene TRBJ1-4; 8 positions agree with TRBD1. V was pared by 0 bases and J by 6 bases, with 3 bases of the junction left unmatched. This CDR3 spans 15 amino acids. The germline V gene encodes CDR1 MNHEY and CDR2 SVGEGT. The CDR3 bases are TGTGCCAGCAGTTACTCGAAGACAGGGGATGAAAAACTGTTTTTT. Translated: CASSYSKTGDEKLFF.

This clonotype was seen a few times. The rearrangement links TRBV12-3 or TRBV12-4 to TRBJ2-1, with a possible D match to TRBD2 (5 bases). V gave up 5 bases and J gave up 0 bases, with 17 bases separating them. CDR3 length: 17 residues. CDR3 amino acids: CASSRIGRADSYNEQFF. The CDR3 coding sequence is TGTGCCAGCAGTCGAATAGGGCGGGCCGACTCCTACAATGAGCAGTTCTTC.

This clonotype was seen ten or more times. The V and J genes are TRBV20-1 and TRBJ2-5; TRBD1 matches at 8 bases. The CDR3 spans 13 residues. CDR1 and CDR2 from the germline V gene are DFQATT and SNEGSKA (reference sequence). The V gene end was trimmed by 5 bases and the J gene end by 5 bases; junction bases not matched to a gene: 7. Here the CDR3 reads CSAYRGVDETQYF. CDR3 nucleotide sequence: TGCAGTGCTTACAGGGGGGTCGACGAGACCCAGTACTTC.

This clonotype has a handful of counts. The chain carries TRBV12-3 or TRBV12-4 and TRBJ1-1; 7 nucleotides agree with TRBD1. Germline trimming cut 11 bases from V and 0 bases from J; bases unmatched to any gene: 3. This CDR3 comprises 12 residues. The CDR3 nucleotides are TGTGCCTCCAGGGGGATGAACACTGAAGCTTTCTTT. It yields the protein CASRGMNTEAFF.

This clonotype turned up a few times. The chain carries TRBV6-2 or TRBV6-3 and TRBJ2-1; D is unclear. The CDR3 is 14 amino acids. The germline V and J ends were trimmed by 7 bases and 7 bases, with 17 bases remaining between them. Germline CDR1 is MNHEY and CDR2 is SVGEGT. The CDR3, as DNA: TGTGCCAGCACCACACGGAACAGCGAGAATGAGCAGTTCTTC. Amino acids: CASTTRNSENEQFF.